This entry lists 9 T cell receptor beta chains sequenced from one sample in a study of follicular helper T cells after annual influenza vaccination. The assay was immunoSEQ multiplex PCR, and TCRdb's table has in-frame clones only and misses some. Of about 9,900 clones in the sample, roughly four fifths were seen once. The sample's time point: 2013-2014 season, 7 days after vaccination. The source was CXCR5- memory CD4+ T cells sorted from blood, collected 7 days after influenza vaccination. Receptors originate from an adult who received the influenza vaccine.

This chain joins TRBV11-2 and TRBJ2-7; 9 bases are shared with TRBD2. V lost 1 base to trimming and J lost 7 bases; unmatched junction nucleotides: 2. CDR1 is SGHAT and CDR2 is FQNNGV in the germline V gene. The CDR3 is made up of 13 amino acids. CDR3 DNA sequence: TGTGCCAGCAGCTTAGCTGCGGGGGGGGAGCAGTACTTC. Translated, it gives CASSLAAGGEQYF.

The chain is built from TRBV7-2 and TRBJ2-2; TRBD1 matches 8 bases. The CDR3 runs 16 residues. The V segment lost 2 bases and the J segment 5 bases; nucleotides outside the gene matches: 7. CDR1 is SGHTA and CDR2 is FQGNSA in the germline V gene. The CDR3 is CASSLRQGAGTGELFF. DNA of the CDR3: TGTGCCAGCAGCTTAAGGCAGGGGGCAGGTACCGGGGAGCTGTTTTTT.

The chain employs TRBV4-2 and TRBJ2-1; no clear D gene. V lost 0 bases and J 0 bases, leaving 6 bases between the germline ends. This CDR3 region has 15 residues. Germline V gene sequence: CDR1 LGHNA, CDR2 YNFKEQ. As DNA, the CDR3 is TGTGCCAGCAGCCAAGAGGGGAACTCCTACAATGAGCAGTTCTTC. Its protein is CASSQEGNSYNEQFF.

This chain links TRBV6-5 with TRBJ1-6; D uncertain. V gave up 5 bases and J gave up 7 bases, with 6 bases separating them. The length of the CDR3 is 12 residues. The germline CDR1 and CDR2 sequences are MNHEY and SVGAGI. This CDR3 is CASSKQNSPLHF. CDR3 coding DNA: TGTGCCAGCAGTAAACAGAATTCACCCCTCCACTTT.

This sequence joins TRBV5-3 and TRBJ2-7; perhaps TRBD1 as D (6 bases). TRBV5-3 is given ORF status, its function remaining uncertain. Between the trimmed V and J ends, which lost 4 bases and 5 bases, there was a span of 16 bases. The CDR3 runs to 14 residues. CDR3 residues: CARSPARRGHEQYF. The CDR3 DNA follows: TGTGCCAGAAGCCCGGCTCGCAGGGGTCACGAGCAGTACTTC.

The chain couples TRBV18 to TRBJ1-3; 8 nucleotides align to TRBD1. V was clipped by 2 bases and J by 4 bases; unmatched bases: 4. Germline V gene lookup returns CDR1 KGHSH and CDR2 LQKENI. This CDR3 spans 15 amino acids. CDR3 protein: CASSPLDRVGNTIYF. The CDR3 bases are TGTGCCAGCTCACCATTGGACAGGGTGGGAAACACCATATATTTT.

The V call is TRBV5-1, the J call TRBJ2-1; TRBD1 agrees at 8 bases. V shed 4 bases and J 0 bases; nucleotides not matched to a gene: 6. Germline CDR1 reads SGHRS; CDR2 reads YFSETQ. The CDR3 consists of 16 residues. The CDR3 loop is CASSPRTGSSYNEQFF. CDR3 in DNA: TGCGCCAGCAGCCCGAGGACAGGGAGCTCCTACAATGAGCAGTTCTTC.

The J gene is TRBJ2-1, the V gene TRBV14, with TRBD2 as a possible D gene (5 bases). This CDR3 has 14 residues. Per the germline V gene, CDR1 is SGHDN and CDR2 is FVKESK. V was clipped by 4 bases and J by 10 bases, with 17 bases between them. The CDR3 loop reads CASSPRGSLGEQFF. The CDR3, as DNA: TGTGCCAGCAGCCCCCGGGGATCCCTGGGGGAGCAGTTCTTC.

The rearrangement links TRBV4-2 to TRBJ2-7, with a tentative D call TRBD1 (5 bases). Germline CDR1 and CDR2: LGHNA and YNFKEQ. V was clipped by 2 bases and J by 7 bases, with 15 bases between them. The CDR3 is 14 residues long. The CDR3: CASSQSGSGQEQYF. CDR3 coding DNA: TGTGCCAGCAGCCAATCAGGGTCGGGCCAGGAGCAGTACTTC.